This T cell receptor (beta chain) was recorded in a study of Graves' ophthalmopathy and Graves' hyperthyroidism. Study-level findings and limits: The model flagged ophthalmopathy progression at approximately 70% sensitivity and around 72% specificity.

The table lists this clonotype with a few counts. Its specificity is unknown. V was cut by 3 bases and J by 4 bases, with 13 bases left in between. The germline V gene has CDR1 MGHRA and CDR2 YSYEKL. The CDR3 is 16 residues long. Amplified material comprised TCR beta CDR3 regions derived from RNA transcripts. The workflow started with a first-round RT-PCR run with HTBI primers and then moved on to a second-round multiplex PCR. TCRdb reprocessed the multiplex PCR reads with MiXCR, giving one entry per CDR3 protein. The table shows roughly 400,000 distinct CDR3 sequences, with approximately 18% occurring only once.

The material sequenced was peripheral blood. The rearrangement uses TRBV4-1 and TRBJ2-6; D gene unclear. The origin of this receptor is an adult woman with stable Graves' hyperthyroidism. The CDR3 here is CASSQRLIVGANVLTF. The DNA for the CDR3 is TGCGCCAGCAGCCAGAGGTTAATAGTGGGGGCCAACGTCCTGACTTTC.